This T cell receptor beta chain was sequenced in a study of blood T cell repertoires in COVID-19. Turning to the study itself: Nucleic acid was either cDNA or gDNA, and it came from T cells, B-cell-depleted T cells, or PBMCs.

Germline-derived CDR1 and CDR2 are SGHRS and YFSETQ. Unmatched junction bases numbered 9, after V lost 4 bases and J lost 5 bases. This CDR3 comprises 16 residues. This clone was observed a few times. Some clones are missing from TCRdb's copy, which holds only in-frame ones; the method was immunoSEQ multiplex PCR. Among about 270,000 clones listed, around 88% were seen once. Sequenced material: peripheral blood. The source is a woman in her seventies with COVID-19, enrolled during active disease. The chain recombines TRBV5-1 with TRBJ2-5; 12 nucleotides match TRBD2. CDR3 in amino acids: CASSDPLAGGLETQYF. CDR3 DNA sequence: TGCGCCAGCAGCGACCCACTAGCGGGGGGACTCGAGACCCAGTACTTC.